Shown below are 29 T cell receptor beta chains from a single sample sequenced in a study of T-cell memory formation after mild COVID-19. MiXCR, applied by TCRdb to the 5' RACE reads, yields one record per CDR3 protein. Of approximately 230,000 distinct CDR3 sequences in the sample, 15% to 20% are singletons; the top ten hold 3.5% to 4%. The specimen was PBMCs or a T cell subset sorted from them (not recorded which). The receptor source for this set is a man between 18 and 35 years old who had mild COVID-19 (a few samples of this study predate the infection). Cell type and time point are not known.

The CDR3 here is CASSPLSSGNTIYF. As DNA, the CDR3 is TGTGCCAGCAGCCCCCTGTCCTCTGGAAACACCATATATTTT. The rearrangement links TRBV7-2 to TRBJ1-3; D not certain. Trimming removed 5 bases from V and 0 bases from J, with 8 bases in between. CDR1 is SGHTA and CDR2 is FQGNSA in the germline V gene. The CDR3 has 14 amino acids.

The CDR3 is CASSAQGAGTEAFF. The CDR3 region has the DNA TGTGCCAGCAGCGCACAGGGGGCGGGCACTGAAGCTTTCTTT. The chain combines TRBV9 with TRBJ1-1; TRBD1 aligns across 9 bases. The CDR3 contains 14 residues. Trimming removed 3 bases from V and 4 bases from J; junction bases left unmatched: 4. Germline-derived CDR1 and CDR2 are SGDLS and YYNGEE.

The table lists this clonotype with a few counts. This chain connects TRBV7-2 to TRBJ1-1, with D perhaps TRBD1 (6 bases). CDR1 SGHTA and CDR2 FQGNSA come from the germline V gene. The CDR3 has 13 residues. V shed 5 bases and J shed 5 bases, with 12 bases lying between them. The CDR3 DNA is TGTGCCAGCAGCCCCACAGGGCATACTGAAGCTTTCTTT. Translation gives CASSPTGHTEAFF. Variable domain in full (rest from reference TRBV7-2 and TRBJ1-1): GAGVSQSPSNKVTEKGKDVELRCDPISGHTALYWYRQSLGQGLEFLIYFQGNSAPDKSGLPSDRFSAERTGGSVSTLTIQRTQQEDSAVYLCASSPTGHTEAFFGQGTRLTVV.

The CDR3: CSASWRQGSYEQFF. Here the CDR3 DNA reads TGCAGTGCTAGTTGGCGACAGGGCTCGTATGAGCAGTTCTTC. The V and J genes are TRBV20-1 and TRBJ2-1, with 7 positions matching TRBD1. Germline loops: CDR1 DFQATT, CDR2 SNEGSKA (reference sequence). Trimming cost V 3 bases and J 8 bases; bases outside gene matches: 10. CDR3 length: 14 residues.

This clonotype was detected many times. The V and J genes are TRBV5-1 and TRBJ2-5; 8 positions agree with TRBD2. Germline V gene lookup returns CDR1 SGHRS and CDR2 YFSETQ. The CDR3 runs 15 residues. Unmatched junction bases numbered 4, after V lost 0 bases and J lost 3 bases. The CDR3 loop is CASSLGTAGEETQYF. CDR3 in DNA: TGCGCCAGCAGCTTGGGGACAGCGGGGGAAGAGACCCAGTACTTC.

This chain joins TRBV5-4 and TRBJ1-1; D remains ambiguous. Germline CDR1 SGHNT, CDR2 YYREEE (reference sequence). The V end lost 0 bases, the J end lost 0 bases, and 12 bases lay between the germline ends. There are 16 residues in the CDR3. DNA of the CDR3: TGTGCCAGCAGCTTGGCAGGATGGGGTATGAACACTGAAGCTTTCTTT. It specifies CASSLAGWGMNTEAFF.

This clonotype occurred a few times. This chain joins TRBV5-1 and TRBJ2-1; D is perhaps TRBD1 (5 bases). CDR3 length: 15 amino acids. The germline CDR1 and CDR2 sequences are SGHRS and YFSETQ. The germline V and J ends were trimmed by 0 bases and 5 bases, with 12 bases remaining between them. The CDR3 is CASSLEGLSHNEQFF. CDR3 sequence (DNA): TGCGCCAGCAGCTTGGAGGGGCTTTCACACAATGAGCAGTTCTTC.

This clonotype showed up many times. The chain employs TRBV5-1 and TRBJ1-5, with TRBD1 matching over 7 bases. This CDR3 region has 14 residues. Germline CDR1 SGHRS, CDR2 YFSETQ. V was clipped by 5 bases and J by 6 bases; unmatched bases: 8. The CDR3 region is CASRTDREAQPQHF. The DNA of the CDR3 is TGCGCCAGCAGAACCGACAGGGAGGCTCAGCCCCAGCATTTT. Full variable domain (missing parts from reference TRBV5-1 and TRBJ1-5): KAGVTQTPRYLIKTRGQQVTLSCSPISGHRSVSWYQQTPGQGLQFLFEYFSETQRNKGNFPGRFSGRQFSNSRSEMNVSTLELGDSALYLCASRTDREAQPQHFGDGTRLSIL.

This clonotype was picked up a small number of times. This sequence joins TRBV6-2 or TRBV6-3 and TRBJ1-1; D ambiguous. V was pared by 0 bases and J by 8 bases, with 10 bases between. The CDR3 spans 13 residues. CDR1 is MNHEY and CDR2 is SVGEGT in the germline V gene. CDR3 protein: CASSYSSGQEAFF. The CDR3 DNA sequence: TGTGCCAGCAGTTACTCGAGCGGTCAGGAAGCTTTCTTT.

The genes are TRBV10-3 and TRBJ1-6; D is uncertain. Trimming removed 7 bases at V and 7 bases at J, with 11 bases between. The CDR3 is 13 residues long. Germline CDR1 and CDR2: ENHRY and SYGVKD. The CDR3 bases are TGTGCCATCACGGCCCAGATCAATTCACCCCTCCACTTT. Protein sequence: CAITAQINSPLHF.

This clonotype was counted a few times. The chain employs TRBV2 and TRBJ1-1; D ambiguous. This CDR3 comprises 13 residues. Germline CDR1 is SNHLY and CDR2 is FYNNEI. The V end was cut by 2 bases, the J end by 1 base, with 5 bases between. The CDR3 nucleotides read TGTGCCAGCAGTGAACAGTCGAACACTGAAGCTTTCTTT. It specifies CASSEQSNTEAFF.

Ten or more counts support this clonotype. This chain joins TRBV5-1 and TRBJ2-1, with TRBD1 matching over 8 bases. CDR1 and CDR2 (germline): SGHRS, YFSETQ. This CDR3 spans 14 amino acids. The trim removed 0 bases at V and 6 bases at J, leaving 2 bases unmatched. The CDR3 loop reads CASSLAQGGNEQFF. The CDR3 coding sequence is TGCGCCAGCAGCTTGGCACAGGGGGGCAATGAGCAGTTCTTC.

Details on this clonotype: One junction end does not reproduce the germline sequence, and a read error may be involved. V gene TRBV27 combines with J gene TRBJ1-2, with D unresolved. Germline lookup yields CDR1 MNHEY and CDR2 SMNVEV (reference sequence). The CDR3 spans 13 residues. Written as DNA, the CDR3 is TGTTCCAGCAGGCAGTCTAGCCGAGCGGGCTACACCTTC. Amino acids: CSSRQSSRAGYTF.

In its sample, this clonotype was seen a few times. V gene TRBV7-6 combines with J gene TRBJ2-1; 9 nucleotides agree with TRBD2. Looked up from germline, CDR1 is SGHVS and CDR2 is FNYEAQ. CDR3 length: 13 residues. With 3 bases clipped from V and 15 bases from J, the junction kept 9 bases outside the gene matches. CDR3 sequence (DNA): TGTGCCAGCAGCTTTAGGGGCGGGGGGGCCCGGTTCTTC. It yields the protein CASSFRGGGARFF.

This clonotype was counted many times. The chain links TRBV5-5 to TRBJ2-4, with a weak D call TRBD2 (5 bases). This CDR3 is 15 amino acids long. Germline V gives CDR1 SGHKS, CDR2 YYEKEE (reference sequence). V was trimmed by 0 bases and J by 2 bases, leaving 9 bases between them. CDR3 amino acids: CASSLGQTTKNIQYF. Here the CDR3 DNA reads TGTGCCAGCAGCTTGGGCCAGACTACCAAAAACATTCAGTACTTC.

This clonotype has only a few counts. This rearrangement joins TRBV10-3 to TRBJ1-4; 7 nucleotides match TRBD1. Germline V CDR1 and CDR2: ENHRY, SYGVKD. CDR3 length: 16 amino acids. V shed 3 bases, J shed 8 bases, and the junction held 12 bases outside the gene matches. The CDR3 is CAISEGVRTGEEKLFF. CDR3 in DNA: TGTGCCATCAGTGAAGGGGTACGGACAGGTGAAGAAAAACTGTTTTTT.

V and J are TRBV11-2 and TRBJ2-5, with D perhaps matching TRBD1 or TRBD2 (5 bases each). Germline values: CDR1 SGHAT, CDR2 FQNNGV. The CDR3 covers 15 residues. V was cut by 5 bases and J by 5 bases, with 18 bases left in between. DNA of the CDR3: TGTGCCAGCAGCCCGAGAGGGCAGGGCGGGGAGACCCAGTACTTC. This translates into CASSPRGQGGETQYF.

CDR3 DNA sequence: TGTGCCAGTAGGAACAGGGGGATGCACGGGGAGCTGTTTTTT. Protein sequence: CASRNRGMHGELFF. V is TRBV19 and J is TRBJ2-2; 8 positions match TRBD1. This CDR3 contains 14 residues. The germline V gene has CDR1 LNHDA and CDR2 SQIVND (reference sequence). The junction had 7 bases not matched to a gene; V was cut back by 6 bases and J by 7 bases.

V usage is TRBV27 and J usage is TRBJ2-7; D call uncertain. V shed 2 bases and J shed 0 bases, with 5 bases lying between them. CDR1 MNHEY and CDR2 SMNVEV come from the germline V gene (reference sequence). This CDR3 comprises 13 residues. This CDR3 reads CASSLEVSYEQYF. CDR3 in DNA: TGTGCCAGCAGTTTAGAGGTCTCCTACGAGCAGTACTTC.

This sequence joins TRBV12-3 or TRBV12-4 and TRBJ1-2, with D hard to call. V lost 1 base to trimming and J lost 7 bases, with 10 bases between them. The CDR3 has 13 residues. The CDR3 bases are TGTGCCAGCAGTTTAGGAGGGATGGGTGGCTACACCTTC. This translates into CASSLGGMGGYTF.

The chain uses TRBV28 and TRBJ1-1, with a tentative D call TRBD1 (6 bases). CDR1 and CDR2 from the germline V gene are MDHEN and SYDVKM. The V end lost 5 bases, the J end lost 8 bases, and 21 bases lay between the germline ends. CDR3 length: 15 amino acids. The CDR3 region is CASSLGGGPGEEAFF. The CDR3, as DNA: TGTGCCAGCAGTCTAGGGGGGGGCCCCGGCGAGGAAGCTTTCTTT.

There are many counts of this clonotype. This sequence joins TRBV4-1 and TRBJ2-7; D unresolved. Germline assignment: CDR1 MGHRA and CDR2 YSYEKL. V was trimmed by 1 base and J by 0 bases, leaving 7 bases between them. The CDR3 has 14 amino acids. The CDR3 here is CASSQGVLSYEQYF. Written as DNA, the CDR3 is TGCGCCAGCAGCCAAGGAGTACTCTCCTACGAGCAGTACTTC.

The sample holds many counts of this clonotype. The chain is built from TRBV12-3 or TRBV12-4 and TRBJ2-3, with D perhaps matching TRBD1 or TRBD2 (5 bases each). This CDR3 has 13 amino acids. V lost 6 bases to trimming and J lost 0 bases, with 7 bases between them. The CDR3 protein is CASRGVSTDTQYF. The CDR3 coding sequence is TGTGCCAGCAGGGGGGTTAGCACAGATACGCAGTATTTT.

The V call is TRBV7-9, the J call TRBJ2-3; D ambiguous. Germline CDR1 and CDR2: SEHNR and FQNEAQ (reference sequence). The CDR3 spans 12 residues. V was clipped by 6 bases and J by 0 bases, with 4 bases between them. CDR3 sequence reads: CASRASTDTQYF. CDR3 sequence (DNA): TGTGCCAGCAGAGCTAGCACAGATACGCAGTATTTT.

This clonotype was found a few times. The V and J genes are TRBV2 and TRBJ1-6; TRBD1 aligns across 7 bases. The junction had 8 bases not matched to a gene; V was cut back by 6 bases and J by 9 bases. This CDR3 contains 14 residues. Looked up from germline, CDR1 is SNHLY and CDR2 is FYNNEI. As DNA, the CDR3 is TGTGCCAGCAGCCCCGGGACAGATCTTTCACCCCTCCACTTT. Translation gives CASSPGTDLSPLHF. The variable domain in full, with the rest retrieved from reference TRBV2 and TRBJ1-6, is EPEVTQTPSHQVTQMGQEVILRCVPISNHLYFYWYRQILGQKVEFLVSFYNNEISEKSEIFDDQFSVERPDGSNFTLKIRSTKLEDSAMYFCASSPGTDLSPLHFGNGTRLTVT.

The CDR3 reads CASSQRGGPTYNEQYF. The CDR3 nucleotides are TGTGCCAGCAGCCAGCGGGGGGGCCCCACCTACAATGAGCAGTACTTC. The chain recombines TRBV3-1 with TRBJ2-1; 9 bases align to TRBD2. The closer fit of TRBJ2-7 to the DNA end suggests the J call may be wrong. Germline V gene data show CDR1 as LGHDT and CDR2 as YNNKEL (reference sequence). The CDR3 runs 16 residues.

The rearrangement uses TRBV12-3 or TRBV12-4 and TRBJ1-5; D is perhaps TRBD1 (5 bases). This CDR3 has 13 amino acids. V lost 6 bases to trimming and J lost 4 bases, with 10 bases between them. The CDR3 region is CASRGLINQPQHF. The CDR3 nucleotides are TGTGCCAGCAGGGGACTGATTAATCAGCCCCAGCATTTT.

This clonotype was picked up a small number of times. The chain uses TRBV29-1 and TRBJ2-5; D uncertain. The CDR3 covers 12 residues. Germline loops: CDR1 SQVTM, CDR2 ANQGSEA. The V end lost 4 bases, the J end lost 5 bases, and 11 bases lay between the germline ends. This CDR3 reads CSVVVPAETQYF. The DNA for the CDR3 is TGCAGCGTTGTGGTACCGGCGGAGACCCAGTACTTC.

This chain uses TRBV20-1 with TRBJ2-7; D perhaps matches TRBD1 (6 bases). Germline V gene data show CDR1 as DFQATT and CDR2 as SNEGSKA (reference sequence). V was clipped by 7 bases and J by 0 bases, with 16 bases between them. The CDR3 has 14 residues. Written as DNA, the CDR3 is TGCAGTGTTTCCAGGACAGCCAGCTCCTACGAGCAGTACTTC. Its protein product is CSVSRTASSYEQYF.